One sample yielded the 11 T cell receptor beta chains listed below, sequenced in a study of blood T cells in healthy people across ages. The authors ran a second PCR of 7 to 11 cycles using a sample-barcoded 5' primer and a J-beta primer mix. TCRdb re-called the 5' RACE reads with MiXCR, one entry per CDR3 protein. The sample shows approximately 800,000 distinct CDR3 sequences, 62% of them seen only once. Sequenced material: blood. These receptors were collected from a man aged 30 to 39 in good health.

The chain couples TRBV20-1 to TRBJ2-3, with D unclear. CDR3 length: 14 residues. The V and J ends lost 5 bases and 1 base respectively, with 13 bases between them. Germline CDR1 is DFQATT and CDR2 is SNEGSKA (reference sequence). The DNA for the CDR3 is TGCAGTGCTTCCATGCCAGACCGCACAGATACGCAGTATTTT. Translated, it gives CSASMPDRTDTQYF.

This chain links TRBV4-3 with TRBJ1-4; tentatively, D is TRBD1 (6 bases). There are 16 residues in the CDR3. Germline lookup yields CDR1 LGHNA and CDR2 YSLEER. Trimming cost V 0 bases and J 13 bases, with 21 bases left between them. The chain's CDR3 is CASSQDAGALLAGLFF. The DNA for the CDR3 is TGCGCCAGCAGCCAAGATGCGGGGGCACTCCTGGCTGGACTGTTTTTT.

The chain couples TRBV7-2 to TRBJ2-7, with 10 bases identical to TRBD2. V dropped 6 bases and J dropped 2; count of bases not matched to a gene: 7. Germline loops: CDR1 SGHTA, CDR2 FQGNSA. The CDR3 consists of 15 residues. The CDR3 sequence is CASRDGTSVPYEQYF. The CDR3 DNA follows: TGTGCCAGCAGAGACGGGACTAGCGTCCCCTACGAGCAGTACTTC.

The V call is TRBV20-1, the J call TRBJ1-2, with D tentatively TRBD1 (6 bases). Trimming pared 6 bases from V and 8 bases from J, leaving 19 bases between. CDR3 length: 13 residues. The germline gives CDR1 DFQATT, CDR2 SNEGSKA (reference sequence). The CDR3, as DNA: TGCAGTGCCCTGTTGAGGGGGGCTGAGGGCTACACCTTC. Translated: CSALLRGAEGYTF.

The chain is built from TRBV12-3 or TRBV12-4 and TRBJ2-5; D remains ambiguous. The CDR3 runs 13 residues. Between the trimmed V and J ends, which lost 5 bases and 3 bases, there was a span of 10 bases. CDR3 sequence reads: CASSIVGEETQYF. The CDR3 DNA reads TGTGCCAGCAGTATAGTTGGGGAAGAGACCCAGTACTTC.

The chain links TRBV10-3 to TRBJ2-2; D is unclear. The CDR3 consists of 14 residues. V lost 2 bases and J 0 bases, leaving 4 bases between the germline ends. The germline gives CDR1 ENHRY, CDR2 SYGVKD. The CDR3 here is CAISEPTNTGELFF. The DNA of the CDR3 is TGTGCCATCAGTGAGCCAACGAACACCGGGGAGCTGTTTTTT.

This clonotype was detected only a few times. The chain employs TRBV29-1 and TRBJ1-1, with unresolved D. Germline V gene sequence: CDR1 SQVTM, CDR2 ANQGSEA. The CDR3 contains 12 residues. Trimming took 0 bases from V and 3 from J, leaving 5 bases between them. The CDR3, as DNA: TGCAGCGTTGAAGAGGGATACACTGAAGCTTTCTTT. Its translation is CSVEEGYTEAFF.

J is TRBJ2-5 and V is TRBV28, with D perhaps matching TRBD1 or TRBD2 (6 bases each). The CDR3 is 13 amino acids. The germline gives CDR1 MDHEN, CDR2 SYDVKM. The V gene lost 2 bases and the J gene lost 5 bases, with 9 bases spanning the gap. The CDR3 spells CASSLRGLETQYF. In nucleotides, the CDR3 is TGTGCCAGCAGTTTACGGGGGCTGGAGACCCAGTACTTC.

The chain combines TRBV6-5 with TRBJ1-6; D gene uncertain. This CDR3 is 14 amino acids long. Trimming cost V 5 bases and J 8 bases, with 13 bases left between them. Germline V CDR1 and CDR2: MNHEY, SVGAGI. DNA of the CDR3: TGTGCCAGCAGTGTCGGGTCCGTTCATTCACCCCTCCACTTT. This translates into CASSVGSVHSPLHF.

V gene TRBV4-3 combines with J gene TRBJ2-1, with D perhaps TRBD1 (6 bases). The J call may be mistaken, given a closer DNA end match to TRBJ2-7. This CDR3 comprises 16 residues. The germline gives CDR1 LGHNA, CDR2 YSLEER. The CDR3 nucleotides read TGCGCCAGCAGCCTCCAAGGACCAGGGGTCGTATACGAGCAGTACTTC. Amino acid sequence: CASSLQGPGVVYEQYF.

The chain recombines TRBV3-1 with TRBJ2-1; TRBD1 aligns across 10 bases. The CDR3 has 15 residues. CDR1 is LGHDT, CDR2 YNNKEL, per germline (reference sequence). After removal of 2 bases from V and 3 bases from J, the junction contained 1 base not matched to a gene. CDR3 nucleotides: TGTGCCAGCAGCCAAAGGACAGGGGGCTACAATGAGCAGTTCTTC. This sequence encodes CASSQRTGGYNEQFF.